This entry lists 10 T cell receptor beta chains sequenced from one sample in a study of T-cell memory formation after mild COVID-19 (dated by TCRdb to the early 2020s). Receptors were amplified or captured by 5' RACE. Sequencing was performed on an Illumina NovaSeq 6000. TCRdb reprocessing: public reads trimmed at Q25 with fastp, clones called with MiXCR, in-frame beta chains kept. Entries are consolidated by CDR3 protein sequence, retaining the most common genes and DNA. This sample has around 310,000 distinct CDR3 sequences in its table, and more than 13% of those were observed once. Roughly 23% of the sample is taken by the ten largest. The sample consisted of PBMCs or a T cell subset sorted from them (not recorded which). The receptors shown here come from a man aged 18 to 29 who had mild COVID-19 (a few samples of this study predate the infection). The sample titles of this study are shuffled in the database, so cell type and time point are left out; the donor was told from shared clones.

The chain links TRBV7-2 to TRBJ2-5; the match to TRBD2 covers 7 bases. V was pared by 2 bases and J by 0 bases, with 6 bases of the junction left unmatched. The CDR3 runs to 16 residues. Germline V gene sequence: CDR1 SGHTA, CDR2 FQGNSA. Here the CDR3 reads CASSLKAGRYQETQYF. CDR3 coding DNA: TGTGCCAGCAGCTTAAAAGCGGGGAGGTACCAAGAGACCCAGTACTTC.

The rearrangement joins TRBV20-1 to TRBJ1-5, with 8 positions matching TRBD1. The CDR3 loop spans 18 amino acids. V shed 1 base, J shed 4 bases, and the junction held 15 bases outside the gene matches. Germline V lookup: CDR1 DFQATT, CDR2 SNEGSKA (reference sequence). The DNA of the CDR3 is TGCAGTGCTAGAGTTCCGGGACAGGCGAGGAGGGCAAATCAGCCCCAGCATTTT. This sequence encodes CSARVPGQARRANQPQHF.

This clonotype occurred many times. The chain links TRBV11-2 to TRBJ2-5; no clear D. The ends were cut back, 5 bases at V and 4 bases at J, with 11 bases in the middle. This CDR3 region has 13 residues. Germline V gene data show CDR1 as SGHAT and CDR2 as FQNNGV. CDR3 residues: CASSPNQLETQYF. CDR3 DNA: TGTGCCAGCAGCCCAAACCAACTAGAGACCCAGTACTTC.

The rearrangement joins TRBV7-3 to TRBJ2-3; 8 positions match TRBD1. The CDR3 is 15 residues long. Trimming at V came to 3 bases and at J to 1 base, leaving 3 bases not matched to a gene. Germline CDR1 reads SGHTA; CDR2 reads FQGTGA. CDR3 DNA: TGTGCCAGCAGCTTCGGACAGGGTCGCACAGATACGCAGTATTTT. Protein product: CASSFGQGRTDTQYF.

V gene TRBV27 combines with J gene TRBJ2-7; D possibly corresponds to TRBD2 (6 bases). Looked up from germline, CDR1 is MNHEY and CDR2 is SMNVEV (reference sequence). Trimming pared 6 bases from V and 0 bases from J, leaving 12 bases between. The CDR3 has 14 amino acids. The CDR3 region has the DNA TGTGCCAGCAGCCAACTAGCCTCCTCCTACGAGCAGTACGTC. Amino acids: CASSQLASSYEQYV.

This sequence joins TRBV12-3 or TRBV12-4 and TRBJ1-1; possibly TRBD1 for D (6 bases). There are 14 residues in the CDR3. The V end lost 3 bases, the J end lost 6 bases, and 14 bases lay between the germline ends. The CDR3 coding sequence is TGTGCCAGCAGTTTTTCAGGGGTGATCCCTGAAGCTTTCTTT. Protein product: CASSFSGVIPEAFF.

Only a few counts were recorded for this clonotype. The chain carries TRBV19 and TRBJ2-5; D is perhaps TRBD1 (6 bases). Between the trimmed V and J ends, which lost 10 bases and 0 bases, there was a span of 9 bases. Looked up from germline, CDR1 is LNHDA and CDR2 is SQIVND (reference sequence). This CDR3 region has 12 residues. CDR3 sequence (DNA): TGTGCCACGAGGGGGTACCAAGAGACCCAGTACTTC. Translating gives CATRGYQETQYF.

The V call is TRBV4-3, the J call TRBJ1-1, with D perhaps TRBD1 (5 bases). CDR1 and CDR2 from the germline V gene are LGHNA and YSLEER. CDR3 length: 13 residues. Trimming removed 0 bases at V and 11 bases at J, with 13 bases between. The CDR3 region has the DNA TGCGCCAGCAGCCAAGATTCGCGGGCAGGGGCTTTCTTT. Translation gives CASSQDSRAGAFF.

This clonotype showed up just a few times. The gene calls are TRBV11-2 and TRBJ2-5, with 13 bases that match TRBD2. CDR1 and CDR2 from the germline V gene are SGHAT and FQNNGV. V trimming: 6 bases; J trimming: 5 bases; junction bases outside the gene matches: 3. CDR3 length: 14 residues. The CDR3 reads CASRRLAGGETQYF. CDR3 sequence (DNA): TGTGCCAGCAGGCGACTAGCGGGGGGTGAGACCCAGTACTTC.

For this clonotype: With a much larger clone just one base away, this may be a read error. The chain links TRBV12-3 or TRBV12-4 to TRBJ1-1; D unresolved. The CDR3 is made up of 15 amino acids. The CDR3 DNA follows: TGTGCCAGCAATTTGCGGACGGGGATGAACACTGAAGATTTCTTT. Its translation: CASNLRTGMNTEDFF.